The 25 T cell receptor beta chains given below trace back to one sample, sequenced in a study of blood T cell repertoires in COVID-19. The method was immunoSEQ multiplex PCR; TCRdb's version includes in-frame clones alone and lacks a portion of them. Altogether about 290,000 clones are present, around 90% being singletons, with the ten largest covering about 1.7%. The specimen sequenced was PBMCs or T cells enriched from blood (not recorded which). These receptors originate from a woman in her thirties or forties who had recovered from COVID-19.

The chain links TRBV2 to TRBJ1-6; D remains ambiguous. CDR1 is SNHLY, CDR2 FYNNEI, per germline. This CDR3 region has 17 residues. V lost 5 bases to trimming and J lost 5 bases, with 19 bases between them. In DNA, the CDR3 is TGTGCCAGCAGTCGAAGGATCCAGGCGTTAGATAATTCACCCCTCCACTTT. Encoded protein: CASSRRIQALDNSPLHF.

This clone appeared a few times. This chain links TRBV2 with TRBJ2-1, with 10 nucleotides matching TRBD2. The V gene's germline CDR1 is SNHLY and CDR2 FYNNEI. V shed 7 bases and J 4 bases; nucleotides not matched to a gene: 10. This CDR3 comprises 16 residues. The CDR3 nucleotides are TGTGCCAGCACCCGCGTCGGGACTAGCGCGTACAATGAGCAGTTCTTC. Translation gives CASTRVGTSAYNEQFF.

V usage is TRBV7-6 and J usage is TRBJ2-3; 8 nucleotides line up with TRBD2. The germline V gene has CDR1 SGHVS and CDR2 FNYEAQ. The trim removed 5 bases at V and 4 bases at J, leaving 17 bases unmatched. This CDR3 has 18 residues. The CDR3 here is CASSLNPLAGSGADTQYF. The CDR3 DNA is TGTGCCAGCAGCCTTAACCCTTTAGCGGGAAGTGGGGCAGATACGCAGTATTTT.

The chain couples TRBV2 to TRBJ1-4; TRBD1 matches 8 bases. This CDR3 is built from 13 residues. Germline values: CDR1 SNHLY, CDR2 FYNNEI. Trimming removed 4 bases from V and 12 bases from J; junction bases left unmatched: 7. The chain's CDR3 is CASSGQGIGELFF. The CDR3 nucleotides are TGTGCCAGCAGTGGACAGGGGATAGGGGAACTGTTTTTT.

This clone has only a few counts. The V and J genes are TRBV19 and TRBJ1-1; 8 bases line up with TRBD1. The CDR3 has 16 amino acids. The germline gives CDR1 LNHDA, CDR2 SQIVND (reference sequence). The V gene end was trimmed by 3 bases and the J gene end by 0 bases; junction bases not matched to a gene: 6. CDR3 in DNA: TGTGCCAGTAGTATCCCCGGACAGGGTTTGAACACTGAAGCTTTCTTT. It is translated as CASSIPGQGLNTEAFF.

The chain joins TRBV5-4 to TRBJ1-4, with 7 bases identical to TRBD1. This CDR3 spans 14 amino acids. Looked up from germline, CDR1 is SGHNT and CDR2 is YYREEE (reference sequence). The J segment lost 5 bases and the V segment lost 4 bases, leaving 5 bases of the junction unmatched. The CDR3 spells CASSQGQSNEKLFF. The CDR3 nucleotides are TGTGCCAGCAGCCAGGGACAGTCCAATGAAAAACTGTTTTTT.

This chain joins TRBV18 and TRBJ1-6; D might be TRBD1 (5 bases). Trimming took off 2 bases at V and 5 bases at J, with 13 bases between the two ends. Germline-derived CDR1 and CDR2 are KGHSH and LQKENI. CDR3 size: 16 residues. The CDR3 bases are TGTGCCAGCTCACCATTCTCCGACAGAGATAATTCACCCCTCCACTTT. Translating gives CASSPFSDRDNSPLHF.

The chain has TRBV29-1 and TRBJ1-2; weak D call: TRBD1 (6 bases). Trimming shortened V by 7 bases and J by 2 bases, and 11 bases separated the two germline ends. Germline V gives CDR1 SQVTM, CDR2 ANQGSEA. This CDR3 has 12 amino acids. This CDR3 is CSAITGNYGYTF. The CDR3 region has the DNA TGCAGCGCTATTACAGGGAACTATGGCTACACCTTC.

The chain recombines TRBV27 with TRBJ2-1; 10 bases match TRBD1. V lost 5 bases, J lost 8 bases, and 12 bases stayed unmatched. This CDR3 has 16 residues. Germline V gene lookup returns CDR1 MNHEY and CDR2 SMNVEV (reference sequence). The CDR3 spells CASSPLGTGAEDEQFF. CDR3 bases: TGTGCCAGCAGTCCACTCGGGACAGGGGCCGAGGATGAGCAGTTCTTC.

Only one count was recorded for this clone. The chain carries TRBV18 and TRBJ2-5, with D tentatively TRBD1 (5 bases). CDR1 and CDR2 from the germline V gene are KGHSH and LQKENI. This CDR3 region has 13 residues. V was clipped by 3 bases and J by 4 bases, with 9 bases between them. The CDR3 here is CASSPRQGETQYF. In DNA form, the CDR3 reads TGTGCCAGCTCACCGAGGCAGGGAGAGACCCAGTACTTC.

This clone was observed a single time. The chain couples TRBV29-1 to TRBJ1-1, with D possibly TRBD1 on 6 matching bases. Per the germline V gene, CDR1 is SQVTM and CDR2 is ANQGSEA. This CDR3 spans 17 amino acids. Trimming pared 7 bases from V and 1 base from J, leaving 25 bases between. For the CDR3, the DNA is TGCAGCGGGGAAAAAATGAGAACAGGGAATCAGAACACTGAAGCTTTCTTT. Translating gives CSGEKMRTGNQNTEAFF.

Remarks on this clone: A read error may account for a junction end that differs from germline. DNA for the CDR3: TGTGCCAGCAGCGAAGGACAGACCACAACTAATGAAAAACTGTTTTTT. It encodes CASSEGQTTTNEKLFF. This chain connects TRBV2 to TRBJ1-4; weak D call: TRBD1 (6 bases). The CDR3 extends over 16 amino acids. The V gene's germline CDR1 is SNHLY and CDR2 FYNNEI.

This clone was observed a single time. CDR3 residues: CASSLEVGPEQFF. CDR3 bases: TGTGCCAGCAGCTTAGAGGTGGGGCCTGAGCAGTTCTTC. The rearrangement links TRBV7-2 to TRBJ2-1; tentatively, D is TRBD1 (5 bases). The V gene's germline CDR1 is SGHTA and CDR2 FQGNSA. V lost 1 base and J lost 9, with 10 bases in between. CDR3 length: 13 residues.

CDR3: CASSLVGQGLIGTQYF. The CDR3 nucleotides read TGTGCCAGCAGCTTGGTGGGACAGGGGCTGATTGGGACCCAGTACTTC. The chain has TRBV5-4 and TRBJ2-5; 10 bases match TRBD1. The CDR3 extends over 16 amino acids. J gave up 7 bases and V 0 bases, and 9 bases lay outside the gene matches. The V gene's germline CDR1 is SGHNT and CDR2 YYREEE (reference sequence).

The chain combines TRBV24-1 with TRBJ2-7, with 10 bases that match TRBD1. CDR3 length equals 14 residues. Germline lookup yields CDR1 KGHDR and CDR2 SFDVKD. V gave up 4 bases and J gave up 5 bases; unmatched junction bases: 4. CDR3 in amino acids: CATSEGDRGHEQYF. CDR3 sequence (DNA): TGTGCCACCAGTGAGGGGGACAGGGGCCACGAGCAGTACTTC.

The J gene is TRBJ1-1, the V gene TRBV7-6, with 7 nucleotides matching TRBD1. The CDR3 is 14 residues long. CDR1 is SGHVS, CDR2 FNYEAQ, per germline. Trimming cost V 5 bases and J 1 base; bases outside gene matches: 4. CDR3 sequence: CASSPRTGNTEAFF. Written as DNA, the CDR3 is TGTGCCAGCAGCCCGAGGACAGGGAACACTGAAGCTTTCTTT. The full variable domain, in which reference TRBV7-6 and TRBJ1-1 provide the parts outside the CDR3, is GAGVSQSPRYKVTKRGQDVALRCDPISGHVSLYWYRQALGQGPEFLTYFNYEAQQDKSGLPNDRFSAERPEGSISTLTIQRTEQRDSAMYRCASSPRTGNTEAFFGQGTRLTVV.

The chain couples TRBV14 to TRBJ1-2; 7 bases are shared with TRBD1. Trimming at V came to 4 bases and at J to 3 bases, leaving 5 bases not matched to a gene. The CDR3 sequence is 14 residues long. Germline V CDR1 and CDR2: SGHDN, FVKESK. DNA of the CDR3: TGTGCCAGCAGCCTAATGGGACAGTACTATGGCTACACCTTC. Its translation is CASSLMGQYYGYTF. The whole variable domain, remainder taken from reference TRBV14 and TRBJ1-2, is EAGVTQFPSHSVIEKGQTVTLRCDPISGHDNLYWYRRVMGKEIKFLLHFVKESKQDESGMPNNRFLAERTGGTYSTLKVQPAELEDSGVYFCASSLMGQYYGYTFGSGTRLTVV.

For the CDR3, the DNA is TGTGCCAGCTCAACTAGCGGGAGACCCCACAATGAGCAGTTCTTC. Translated, it gives CASSTSGRPHNEQFF. V gene TRBV18 combines with J gene TRBJ2-1; TRBD2 matches 11 bases. The germline CDR1 and CDR2 sequences are KGHSH and LQKENI. V lost 5 bases and J lost 5; bases outside the gene matches: 5. This CDR3 has 15 amino acids.

This chain joins TRBV14 and TRBJ2-1; the D is unclear. The V gene lost 4 bases and the J gene lost 10 bases, with 11 bases spanning the gap. CDR1 is SGHDN, CDR2 FVKESK, per germline. The CDR3 has 12 residues. CDR3 residues: CASSPALGEQFF. The DNA for the CDR3 is TGTGCCAGCAGCCCAGCCTTGGGCGAGCAGTTCTTC.

This chain uses TRBV30 with TRBJ1-2; 9 bases line up with TRBD1. Germline values: CDR1 GTSNPN, CDR2 SVGIG (reference sequence). CDR3 length equals 15 residues. J gave up 2 bases and V 5 bases, and 9 bases lay outside the gene matches. The CDR3 sequence: CAWQGQGIANYGYTF. CDR3 in DNA: TGTGCCTGGCAGGGACAGGGTATAGCAAACTATGGCTACACCTTC.

This CDR3 is CASSLIAGGLYNEQFF. Here the CDR3 DNA reads TGCGCCAGCAGCTTGATAGCGGGAGGGCTCTACAATGAGCAGTTCTTC. The J gene is TRBJ2-1, the V gene TRBV5-1; 11 bases agree with TRBD2. Trimming removed 1 base from V and 3 bases from J; junction bases left unmatched: 3. Germline V gene sequence: CDR1 SGHRS, CDR2 YFSETQ. CDR3 length: 16 amino acids.

The J gene is TRBJ2-1, the V gene TRBV5-1, with TRBD1 matching 10 bases. This CDR3 contains 15 residues. CDR1 is SGHRS, CDR2 YFSETQ, per germline. V trimming: 4 bases; J trimming: 8 bases; junction bases outside the gene matches: 9. This chain's CDR3 is CASSLGGQGWDEQFF. Written as DNA, the CDR3 is TGCGCCAGCAGCCTCGGGGGACAGGGGTGGGATGAGCAGTTCTTC.

The rearrangement joins TRBV30 to TRBJ1-5; possible D gene TRBD1, 5 bases. This CDR3 has 14 residues. Per germline, CDR1 GTSNPN and CDR2 SVGIG (reference sequence). Trimming pared 5 bases from V and 5 bases from J, leaving 16 bases between. The CDR3 protein is CAWGYGGRDQPQHF. CDR3 nucleotide sequence: TGTGCCTGGGGTTACGGGGGTCGAGATCAGCCCCAGCATTTT.

As DNA, the CDR3 is TGTGCCAGCAGCTCTCAACGACAGGCTGGGACCGAGACCCAGTACTTC. This sequence encodes CASSSQRQAGTETQYF. The chain recombines TRBV7-2 with TRBJ2-5, with a tentative D call TRBD1 (6 bases). V shed 4 bases and J shed 5 bases, with 20 bases lying between them. Germline V lookup: CDR1 SGHTA, CDR2 FQGNSA. This CDR3 has 16 residues.

The genes are TRBV12-5 and TRBJ1-6, with 7 positions matching TRBD1. The CDR3 length is 17 residues. Germline-derived CDR1 and CDR2 are LGHNT and FRNRAP. V lost 4 bases to trimming and J lost 6 bases; unmatched junction nucleotides: 12. The chain's CDR3 is CASGSNLGQAGNSPLHF. The CDR3 nucleotides read TGTGCTAGTGGTTCGAACCTTGGACAGGCTGGTAATTCACCCCTCCACTTT.